The subject of this entry is one T cell receptor (beta chain). This specimen comes from a study of blood T cell repertoires in COVID-19. Study as a whole: The United States, Italy and Spain supplied acute and convalescent COVID-19 samples. Sources were T cells, B-cell-depleted T cells, or PBMCs; the material itself was cDNA or gDNA.

Authors' analysis steps: Estimates of nucleated cell counts were drawn from the amplification of reference gene primers. Only in-frame clones appear in the TCRdb table, and some are missing; sequencing was by immunoSEQ multiplex PCR. V, J and clone size are taken as reported in that table, and D and trimming were inferred from the DNA itself. The sample yields about 210,000 clones, around 83% seen once. The V and J ends lost 2 bases and 6 bases respectively, with 17 bases between them. There are 16 residues in the CDR3. CDR1 is MNHNY and CDR2 is SVGAGI in the germline V gene (reference sequence). V gene TRBV6-6 combines with J gene TRBJ1-5, with D possibly matching TRBD1 (6 bases). The sample comprised peripheral blood. This sequence was found in a woman aged 50 to 65 with acute or convalescent COVID-19. The CDR3 nucleotides read TGTGCCAGCAGTTACCCCACGGACAGTAAATCTCAGCCCCAGCATTTT. This sequence encodes CASSYPTDSKSQPQHF.